These 32 T cell receptor beta chains share one sample of origin, sequenced in a study of cytomegalovirus exposure and HLA in healthy donors. Vbeta (60) and Jbeta (13) primers were used in the PCR. Using immunoSEQ multiplex PCR, the repertoire was profiled, and TCRdb retains in-frame clones only, with some absent. There are 170,000 or so clones in the sample; over 65% occur only once, and 2% to 2.5% lies in the top ten. Sequencing input: PBMCs. The receptor source for this set is a man aged 55 to 69 in good health and CMV-seronegative.

The table lists this clone with a few counts. The chain recombines TRBV9 with TRBJ2-1; TRBD2 matches 12 bases. The junction had 20 bases not matched to a gene; V was cut back by 4 bases and J by 9 bases. Germline-derived CDR1 and CDR2 are SGDLS and YYNGEE. This CDR3 region has 19 residues. The CDR3 spells CASSPRLAGVKTFGSEQFF. DNA of the CDR3: TGTGCCAGCAGCCCTAGACTAGCGGGAGTAAAGACATTCGGTAGTGAGCAGTTCTTC.

The chain uses TRBV12-5 and TRBJ1-5; D gene ambiguous. The germline V and J ends were trimmed by 8 bases and 2 bases, with 7 bases remaining between them. The CDR3 runs to 12 residues. Germline values: CDR1 LGHNT, CDR2 FRNRAP. The CDR3 DNA reads TGTGCTAGTCGGTCTGGCAATCAGCCCCAGCATTTT. Amino acid sequence: CASRSGNQPQHF. Looking up the rest from reference TRBV12-5 and TRBJ1-5 gives the full variable domain: DARVTQTPRHKVTEMGQEVTMRCQPILGHNTVFWYRQTMMQGLELLAYFRNRAPLDDSGMPKDRFSAEMPDATLATLKIQPSEPRDSAVYFCASRSGNQPQHFGDGTRLSIL.

This chain uses TRBV11-3 with TRBJ2-5; 8 bases align to TRBD1. The junction had 7 bases not matched to a gene; V was cut back by 5 bases and J by 2 bases. This CDR3 has 15 amino acids. Germline V gives CDR1 SGHNT, CDR2 YENEEA. CDR3 sequence (DNA): TGTGCCAGCAGCACCCGACAGGGGTCACAAGAGACCCAGTACTTC. It yields the protein CASSTRQGSQETQYF.

This rearrangement joins TRBV11-2 to TRBJ2-5, with TRBD2 matching over 10 bases. The last part of the DNA fits TRBJ2-7 better; the J call may be wrong. In germline, CDR1 is SGHAT, CDR2 FQNNGV. The CDR3 spans 14 residues. The CDR3 DNA reads as TGTGCCAGCAGCTCCACTAGCGGGGCCTACGAGCAGTACTTC. Translating gives CASSSTSGAYEQYF.

J is TRBJ1-5 and V is TRBV18; the match to TRBD1 covers 10 bases. Germline V CDR1 and CDR2: KGHSH, LQKENI. The V and J ends lost 4 bases and 4 bases, in that order; junction bases with no gene match: 1. This CDR3 has 14 amino acids. CDR3 sequence: CASSRGQGNQPQHF. CDR3 sequence (DNA): TGTGCCAGCTCACGGGGACAGGGGAATCAGCCCCAGCATTTT.

The genes are TRBV15 and TRBJ2-3, with 10 bases fitting TRBD2. Germline assignment: CDR1 LNHNV and CDR2 YYDKDF (reference sequence). With V trimmed by 3 bases and J by 3 bases, 6 bases remained unmatched. The CDR3 is 16 amino acids. The CDR3 sequence is CATSRGTSGTTDTQYF. As DNA, the CDR3 is TGTGCCACCAGCAGGGGCACTAGCGGGACTACAGATACGCAGTATTTT.

The chain joins TRBV19 to TRBJ2-2; D not resolved. The CDR3 is 14 residues long. Trimming removed 3 bases from V and 0 bases from J, with 5 bases in between. Germline V gene data show CDR1 as LNHDA and CDR2 as SQIVND (reference sequence). In DNA, the CDR3 is TGTGCCAGTAGTATGTCGTCGAACACCGGGGAGCTGTTTTTT. It codes for CASSMSSNTGELFF.

J is TRBJ1-5 and V is TRBV28; D not certain. There are 14 residues in the CDR3. Germline-derived CDR1 and CDR2 are MDHEN and SYDVKM. Trimming cost V 3 bases and J 5 bases, with 11 bases left between them. In DNA form, the CDR3 reads TGTGCCAGCAGTTTTCGGGTGTCGCATCAGCCCCAGCATTTT. It specifies CASSFRVSHQPQHF.

The chain's CDR3 is CASSFLPGVGQGAGEQYF. The CDR3 DNA reads as TGTGCCAGCAGTTTCCTCCCGGGGGTTGGACAGGGGGCGGGCGAGCAGTACTTC. The rearrangement uses TRBV28 and TRBJ2-7; 11 bases line up with TRBD1. V dropped 3 bases and J dropped 6; count of bases not matched to a gene: 16. The CDR3 has 18 amino acids. Germline CDR1 is MDHEN and CDR2 is SYDVKM.

In this sample, this clone turned up a few times. The chain recombines TRBV7-9 with TRBJ1-1; possibly TRBD1 for D (5 bases). The V gene lost 2 bases and the J gene lost 1 base, with 8 bases spanning the gap. CDR1 is SEHNR, CDR2 FQNEAQ, per germline (reference sequence). This CDR3 has 14 amino acids. CDR3 sequence (DNA): TGTGCCAGCAGCTTAAAGCAGGGGAACACTGAAGCTTTCTTT. It codes for CASSLKQGNTEAFF.

The chain recombines TRBV28 with TRBJ1-2, with 10 bases lining up with TRBD1. The CDR3 spans 15 residues. V dropped 5 bases and J dropped 4; count of bases not matched to a gene: 7. Germline V gene sequence: CDR1 MDHEN, CDR2 SYDVKM. The CDR3 DNA is TGTGCCAGCAGTCCTCCGGGACAGGGGATCTATGGCTACACCTTC. Amino acids: CASSPPGQGIYGYTF.

This clone has at least ten counts. The gene calls are TRBV19 and TRBJ2-2; D is uncertain. Germline V lookup: CDR1 LNHDA, CDR2 SQIVND (reference sequence). Trimming removed 1 base from V and 3 bases from J, with 3 bases in between. The CDR3 contains 13 residues. The CDR3 loop reads CASSIGDTGELFF. The DNA for the CDR3 is TGTGCCAGTAGTATAGGCGACACCGGGGAGCTGTTTTTT.

The chain joins TRBV9 to TRBJ2-5; 8 nucleotides agree with TRBD2. V was pared by 4 bases and J by 5 bases, with 7 bases of the junction left unmatched. The CDR3 contains 14 residues. The germline V gene encodes CDR1 SGDLS and CDR2 YYNGEE. The chain's CDR3 is CASSRGGRRETQYF. CDR3 coding DNA: TGTGCCAGCAGCCGCGGGGGGCGGCGGGAGACCCAGTACTTC.

The genes are TRBV30 and TRBJ2-3; the match to TRBD1 covers 9 bases. The germline V gene encodes CDR1 GTSNPN and CDR2 SVGIG (reference sequence). There are 14 residues in the CDR3. V gave up 0 bases and J gave up 4 bases; unmatched junction bases: 2. CDR3 sequence reads: CAWSVRTGADTQYF. The CDR3 DNA reads TGTGCCTGGAGTGTAAGGACAGGGGCAGATACGCAGTATTTT.

The CDR3 DNA reads as TGTGCCATCAGTGGGGACAGGGGTCGGGAGACCCAGTACTTC. Its protein product is CAISGDRGRETQYF. This chain joins TRBV10-3 and TRBJ2-5, with 10 bases fitting TRBD1. Germline values: CDR1 ENHRY, CDR2 SYGVKD. The CDR3 is 14 residues long. The junction had 4 bases not matched to a gene; V was cut back by 4 bases and J by 5 bases.

The rearrangement links TRBV9 to TRBJ2-1; 10 bases agree with TRBD1. CDR3 length: 15 amino acids. J gave up 4 bases and V 4 bases, and 5 bases lay outside the gene matches. The V gene's germline CDR1 is SGDLS and CDR2 YYNGEE. The CDR3 sequence is CASSPGQGEYNEQFF. The CDR3 DNA is TGTGCCAGCAGCCCTGGACAGGGGGAGTACAATGAGCAGTTCTTC.

The V call is TRBV7-9, the J call TRBJ1-2; D gene unclear. CDR3 size: 12 residues. Between the trimmed V and J ends, which lost 4 bases and 4 bases, there was a span of 7 bases. Germline CDR1 reads SEHNR; CDR2 reads FQNEAQ (reference sequence). CDR3 sequence reads: CASSSDSYGYTF. The CDR3, as DNA: TGTGCCAGCAGCTCAGATTCCTATGGCTACACCTTC.

The chain uses TRBV7-3 and TRBJ2-1; 9 bases align to TRBD2. Trimming at V came to 5 bases and at J to 7 bases, leaving 6 bases not matched to a gene. Germline CDR1 SGHTA, CDR2 FQGTGA. The CDR3 extends over 14 amino acids. The DNA of the CDR3 is TGTGCCAGCAGCCCCGGGACTAGCAGGAATGAGCAGTTCTTC. Protein product: CASSPGTSRNEQFF.

The chain couples TRBV7-2 to TRBJ1-1; no reliable D call. Trimming took off 4 bases at V and 4 bases at J, with 13 bases between the two ends. The CDR3 totals 14 residues. Germline lookup yields CDR1 SGHTA and CDR2 FQGNSA. The CDR3 reads CASSSLPGSTEAFF. As DNA, the CDR3 is TGTGCCAGCAGCTCCCTTCCGGGGAGCACTGAAGCTTTCTTT.

The V gene is TRBV6-1, the J gene TRBJ2-1, with 8 bases matching TRBD2. CDR3 length equals 16 residues. The germline V gene encodes CDR1 MNHNS and CDR2 SASEGT. Losses at the gene ends were 1 base for V and 6 bases for J; bases not matched to a gene: 8. CDR3 sequence (DNA): TGTGCCAGCAGTGAAGTTCCGAGCGGGAGTGGCAATGAGCAGTTCTTC. Amino acid sequence: CASSEVPSGSGNEQFF.

The rearrangement joins TRBV7-8 to TRBJ2-7, with D maybe TRBD2 (5 bases). The CDR3 covers 13 residues. Germline V lookup: CDR1 SGHVS, CDR2 FQNEAQ. The germline V and J ends were trimmed by 5 bases and 3 bases, with 11 bases remaining between them. The chain's CDR3 is CASSPRTYYEQYF. CDR3 bases: TGTGCCAGCAGCCCTCGGACTTACTACGAGCAGTACTTC.

The chain combines TRBV9 with TRBJ2-2; 10 bases agree with TRBD1. The germline CDR1 and CDR2 sequences are SGDLS and YYNGEE. This CDR3 has 16 amino acids. The J segment lost 7 bases and the V segment lost 3 bases, leaving 9 bases of the junction unmatched. In DNA, the CDR3 is TGTGCCAGCAGCGCCCACGGGACAGGGGTCGTCGGGGAGCTGTTTTTT. Protein sequence: CASSAHGTGVVGELFF. Together with reference TRBV9 and TRBJ2-2, the CDR3 gives the full variable domain: DSGVTQTPKHLITATGQRVTLRCSPRSGDLSVYWYQQSLDQGLQFLIQYYNGEERAKGNILERFSAQQFPDLHSELNLSSLELGDSALYFCASSAHGTGVVGELFFGEGSRLTVL.

The chain couples TRBV7-9 to TRBJ1-1; D remains ambiguous. Germline V gene data show CDR1 as SEHNR and CDR2 as FQNEAQ (reference sequence). Trimming pared 1 base from V and 3 bases from J, leaving 18 bases between. This CDR3 is built from 17 residues. CDR3 nucleotides: TGTGCCAGCAGCTTAGGTATAGATGGAGGGCGGGACACTGAAGCTTTCTTT. Encoded protein: CASSLGIDGGRDTEAFF.

The chain couples TRBV15 to TRBJ2-5, with D possibly TRBD1 on 5 matching bases. Germline V CDR1 and CDR2: LNHNV, YYDKDF (reference sequence). The CDR3 extends over 16 amino acids. Trimming stripped 4 bases from V and 4 bases from J, with 19 bases between. CDR3 residues: CATSTYSQGLGETQYF. The CDR3 DNA is TGTGCCACCAGCACCTACTCCCAGGGCTTGGGAGAGACCCAGTACTTC.

The gene calls are TRBV18 and TRBJ1-1; 7 bases are a match to TRBD1. The V and J ends lost 6 bases and 7 bases, in that order; junction bases with no gene match: 2. In germline, CDR1 is KGHSH, CDR2 LQKENI. The CDR3 is made up of 11 amino acids. CDR3 in DNA: TGTGCCAGCTCGGGGGACAGTGAAGCTTTCTTT. This sequence encodes CASSGDSEAFF.

The CDR3 protein is CASSQDKWGGGFGNTEAFF. CDR3 DNA: TGCGCCAGCAGCCAAGATAAGTGGGGGGGTGGATTCGGGAACACTGAAGCTTTCTTT. J is TRBJ1-1 and V is TRBV4-1; TRBD1 might be the D (5 bases). The CDR3 spans 19 residues. The V gene's germline CDR1 is MGHRA and CDR2 YSYEKL. V lost 0 bases and J lost 1, with 21 bases in between.

This clone was observed a handful of times. This sequence joins TRBV18 and TRBJ2-7; TRBD1 agrees at 10 bases. CDR3 length: 14 residues. CDR1 is KGHSH, CDR2 LQKENI, per germline. With V trimmed by 6 bases and J by 1 base, 3 bases remained unmatched. CDR3 protein: CASSLGQGSYEQYF. Written as DNA, the CDR3 is TGTGCCAGCTCTCTGGGACAGGGGTCCTACGAGCAGTACTTC.

V is TRBV10-3 and J is TRBJ1-3, with D perhaps matching TRBD1 (5 bases). Germline V CDR1 and CDR2: ENHRY, SYGVKD. The CDR3 is 16 residues long. Trimming removed 5 bases from V and 0 bases from J, with 14 bases in between. CDR3: CAISPTTESSGNTIYF. DNA for the CDR3: TGTGCCATCAGTCCAACGACAGAGAGCTCTGGAAACACCATATATTTT.

This chain joins TRBV6-5 and TRBJ1-1, with 8 bases that match TRBD1. The CDR3 contains 15 residues. The germline V gene has CDR1 MNHEY and CDR2 SVGAGI. The trim removed 6 bases at V and 4 bases at J, leaving 10 bases unmatched. In DNA form, the CDR3 reads TGTGCCAGCAGACCACTTCAGGGGGCCGGCACTGAAGCTTTCTTT. This codes for CASRPLQGAGTEAFF.

This clone was observed a handful of times. The rearrangement links TRBV6-1 to TRBJ1-1; D call uncertain. CDR1 and CDR2 from the germline V gene are MNHNS and SASEGT. V was shortened by 7 bases and J by 7 bases, with 16 bases between the two germline ends. This CDR3 has 13 residues. Here the CDR3 reads CASNQRTLSEAFF. CDR3 bases: TGTGCCAGCAACCAGAGGACTTTGAGTGAAGCTTTCTTT.

This clone was observed once. A read error may account for a junction end that differs from germline. CDR3 nucleotides: TGTGCCAGCAGCTCGGGGGGCTCGAGCAATCAGCCCCAGAATTTT. Encoded protein: CASSSGGSSNQPQNF. The gene calls are TRBV5-6 and TRBJ1-5; a possible D gene is TRBD1 (6 bases). The CDR3 consists of 15 residues. Germline V gene sequence: CDR1 SGHDT, CDR2 YYEEEE.

This chain joins TRBV5-4 and TRBJ1-1; 7 positions agree with TRBD1. The CDR3 has 16 amino acids. The V and J ends lost 6 bases and 0 bases, in that order; junction bases with no gene match: 11. Germline CDR1 is SGHNT and CDR2 is YYREEE (reference sequence). The CDR3 sequence: CASTKGQEPLNTEAFF. As DNA, the CDR3 is TGTGCCAGCACCAAAGGACAGGAACCATTGAACACTGAAGCTTTCTTT.